Described below is a single T cell receptor beta chain sequence and its context. This clone was detected a few times. Its cognate antigen has yet to be identified. No quality values exist for individual bases; no much larger clone is one base distant. The cohort was made up of roughly 670 healthy bone marrow donors. Cohort members were all nominally healthy when sampled, although unrecorded immune exposures were likely present. The donor was CMV seropositive and was included in the group of some 290 seropositive cohort members. Each donor provided a peripheral blood sample, and peripheral blood mononuclear cells were used for TCR beta sequencing. The Qiagen DNeasy Blood Extraction Kit was used to extract genomic DNA from the blood cell samples. At the junction V is shortened by 0 bases and J by 9 bases, with 20 bases in between. CDR1 and CDR2 are read off the germline V gene as MGHRA and YSYEKL. Reading from cysteine to phenylalanine, the CDR3 counts 16 amino acids. Only the CDR3 part of the read is kept: 48 bases, read in frame from the first base.

The entry originates in a study of cytomegalovirus exposure and HLA in healthy donors (dated by TCRdb to between 2016 and 2019). For the study in its entirety: An earlier analysis of some 550 of the donors reported 276 Gb of sequence data and 100 million to 140 million unique TCR beta sequences from about 200 million T cells. Around 320 gigabases of sequencing data and approximately 85 million unique TCR sequences were included in an early release covering 550 to 650 HLA-typed donors. Of the 300 to 500 genotyped donors, 80% to 90% were placed in the genetic ancestry cluster associated with self-reported Caucasian donors. The study aimed to test whether signatures of past pathogen exposure could be identified by cataloging public T cell receptors. The study used immunosequencing to profile the T cell repertoires of approximately 640 subjects and linked those repertoires to cytomegalovirus serostatus. Besides the first cohort of roughly 640 subjects, a separate validation cohort made up of 95 to 150 different subjects was used. To predict cytomegalovirus infection status, the study brought together high-throughput TCR immunosequencing, statistical association of individual TCRs with disease status, and machine learning. To study patterns of TCR occurrence, a later analysis re-analyzed previously published TCR beta repertoires from 666 donors and added high-resolution HLA genotyping. Rather than drawing on any new phenotypic data, the later analysis identified candidate immune exposures from TCR beta sequences and the way those sequences occurred across donors. An earlier analysis of roughly 600 of the donors used high-throughput TCR beta sequencing to judge whether each TCR beta V gene segment behaved as functional or pseudogenic. Donor age, sex, ethnicity and CMV serostatus were collected together with the repertoire data. A later genetic analysis used genome-wide SNP genotypes for about 55% of the 666 donors, treating that subset as a discovery cohort. All discovery cohort repertoires had been generated using a single sequencing platform. Both class I and class II loci were covered by HLA typing, at four-digit resolution. Typing coverage differed by locus: A, B, C, DRB1 and DQB1 were typed in about 620-630 donors, DQA1 in about 560, DPA1 in 600 to 610, and DPB1 in 472. Roughly 5 DR-DQ haplotypes were treated as single units for association and clustering because of strong linkage in the cohort. Across about 380 genotyped donors of the cohort, an average of roughly 200,000 unique TCR beta nucleotide sequences per donor were sequenced, and approximately 19% of those sequences were non-productive. Overall study outcomes, separate from this receptor: Broadly in line with IMGT annotations, most TCR beta V segments showed up in productive rearrangements about 87% or about 30% of the time in an earlier analysis of approximately 640 of the donors. Immune exposure information for the cohort was limited to CMV serostatus. Correlated functional status among segregating V segments might reflect linkage disequilibrium, but an unknown experimental factor could not be ruled out. This cohort had only TCR beta chains sequenced, and the lack of alpha or paired-chain data limited which features could be detected. Assigning TCR associations to individual alleles was difficult when HLA alleles, especially DR and DQ, strongly co-occurred. Because HLA typing was unavailable for some donors at each locus, only the typed subset was used in association tests. A later analysis found that most CMV-associated TCR beta chains appeared HLA-restricted, with HLA associations seemingly driven largely by CMV exposure. In a later genetic analysis, a missense DCLRE1C variant was associated with V-gene and J-gene trimming of TCR beta chains, and the association was replicated in an independent cohort. In a later analysis, HLA-associated TCR beta chains were found to be more clonally expanded and to have lower generation probabilities than equally common non-associated chains. A further reported finding was that TCR beta sequences accurately predicted the HLA-A and HLA-B alleles for most subjects in the first cohort. Most TCR sequences were observed very rarely across donors, whereas some public TCRs were present in many individuals. At a false discovery rate of 0.05, a later analysis linked fewer than 20,000 TCR beta sequences to specific HLA alleles. A few of the identified cytomegalovirus-associated TCR beta chains were confirmed in vitro to be specific for cytomegalovirus antigens. The earlier analysis of a few hundred of the donors excluded fewer than 20 rarely observed V segments, including chromosome 9 orphons, because counts were too low. Cytomegalovirus status was reported to be diagnosed by the classifier with high specificity and sensitivity in both the original and validation cohorts. A group of highly shared sequence variants was considered likely to be a technical artifact of the sequencing pipeline. A later analysis reported that several top co-occurrence clusters appeared linked to parvovirus B19, influenza, CMV and Epstein-Barr virus. According to a later genetic analysis, donors in an Asian-associated ancestry cluster had fewer N-insertions in productive TCRs than the roughly 660-donor mean. In a later analysis, TCR association rates were found to vary across HLA loci, with the most associated TCRs seen for DRB1 alleles and the fewest for HLA-C alleles. Roughly uniform sequencing depth across donors was assumed in presence/absence analyses, although this assumption may not hold. In the study, some 160 TCR beta chains were listed as associated with cytomegalovirus. The 87-base-pair reads could not distinguish some IMGT-functional V segments, including TRBV6-2 and TRBV6-3, so those segments were excluded. The authors suggested that the approach could potentially be extended to other disease states and immunological phenotypes.

The library was obtained by the immunoSEQ multiplex PCR assay. For the multiplex PCR, a mixture combining 60 forward primers for TCR Vbeta segments and 13 reverse primers for TCR Jbeta segments was used. Amplification of the CDR3 region of rearranged TCR beta genes was performed with a multiplex PCR assay on genomic DNA. On the Illumina HiSeq System, the amplified TCR beta libraries were sequenced as 87-base-pair reads. In the paper's pipeline: A later analysis tallied roughly 80 million unique TCR beta chains across the 610 or so repertoires, and around 12 million of those chains were shared by two or more donors. Raw reads were error-corrected and collapsed into unique sequences with a nearest-neighbor algorithm that merged closely related sequences to remove PCR and sequencing errors. Alignment of CDR3 sequences to IMGT reference sequences was used to assign V, D and J gene segments. For a sequence to be retained, a match of at least six nucleotides to both a V gene segment and a J gene segment was required. Rearrangements were classified as productive when the CDR3 lacked stop codons and remained in frame with V and J, and all other rearrangements were classified as non-productive. Following IMGT convention, CDR3 was defined as the stretch from the second conserved V-encoded cysteine to the conserved J-encoded phenylalanine. The earlier analysis of roughly 590 of the donors excluded any sequence lacking an unambiguous match to a single V gene segment. An earlier analysis of some 610 of the donors called V segments functional above 56.7% productive rearrangements and segregating when the between-donor standard deviation exceeded 5%. A statistical classification framework was built for diagnosing cytomegalovirus status from the catalog of TCR beta chain sequences. A later analysis assigned V and J genes by comparing TCR nucleotide sequences with IMGT/GENE-DB human TR gene sequences. The TCRdist pipeline was used in a later analysis to assign CDR3 sequences and most-parsimonious VDJ recombination scenarios. A later analysis defined each TCR beta chain by its CDR3 amino acid sequence plus V-gene family, and excluded reads lacking a unique V-gene family. A later analysis removed 500 to 600 highly shared, low-generation-probability nucleotide sequences to deal with suspected cross-contamination and a sequencing artifact. In a later analysis, a clonal expansion index for each public chain was calculated from normalized within-repertoire ranks of inferred template counts. In a later analysis, generation probabilities were computed using a VDJ recombination model fitted to out-of-frame rearrangements, and the results were checked against IGoR. In a later analysis, TCR-TCR, TCR-HLA and TCR-CMV co-occurrence was scored with hypergeometric tests, and a repertoire-size bias correction was applied to TCR pairs. To estimate false discovery rates, a later analysis permuted the HLA or CMV assignments 20 times. In a later analysis, co-occurring TCRs were grouped using DBSCAN, and TCRdist sequence similarity was added for clustering within HLA-allele-positive subsets. Co-occurrence clustering excluded repertoires with fewer than 30,000 or more than 120,000 public chains, plus five with anomalous nucleotide sharing. In its TCRdb copy, this immuneACCESS table keeps in-frame sequences only and misses some clones. Where compared with another copy, unresolved V genes explain less than half of these, and the others have no known cause. V and J calls plus clone size are reproduced from that table; the DNA served to infer D and trimming. The sample table records tens of thousands of clones; about 89% of these occur just once. 9% to 9.5% of the sample goes to the ten largest clones.

In this chain, TRBV4-1 is recombined with TRBJ1-2; possibly the D gene is TRBD1, per 5 matching bases. Sequenced sample: PBMCs. This receptor was obtained from a man younger than 45 in good health and CMV-seropositive. The DNA sequence reads TGCGCCAGCAGCCAAGATGGGTGGGGGTCGGGACTCAGCTACACCTTC. Its translation is CASSQDGWGSGLSYTF.